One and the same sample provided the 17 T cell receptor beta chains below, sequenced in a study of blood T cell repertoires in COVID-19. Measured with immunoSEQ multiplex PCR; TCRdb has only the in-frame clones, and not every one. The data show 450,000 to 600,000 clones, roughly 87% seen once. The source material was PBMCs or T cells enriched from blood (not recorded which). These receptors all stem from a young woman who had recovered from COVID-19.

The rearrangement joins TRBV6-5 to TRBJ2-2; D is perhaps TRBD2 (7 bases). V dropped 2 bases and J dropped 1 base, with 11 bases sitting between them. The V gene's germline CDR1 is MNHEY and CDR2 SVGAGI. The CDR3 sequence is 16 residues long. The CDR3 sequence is CASSYRGGLNTGELFF. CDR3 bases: TGTGCCAGCAGTTACCGCGGGGGCCTGAACACCGGGGAGCTGTTTTTT.

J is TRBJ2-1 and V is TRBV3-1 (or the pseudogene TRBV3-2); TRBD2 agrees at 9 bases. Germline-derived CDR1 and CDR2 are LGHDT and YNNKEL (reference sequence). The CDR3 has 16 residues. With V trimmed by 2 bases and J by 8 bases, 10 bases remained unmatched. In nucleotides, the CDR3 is TGTGCCAGCAGCCAACTACAGCGGGGGGCGTTGGATGAGCAGTTCTTC. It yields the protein CASSQLQRGALDEQFF.

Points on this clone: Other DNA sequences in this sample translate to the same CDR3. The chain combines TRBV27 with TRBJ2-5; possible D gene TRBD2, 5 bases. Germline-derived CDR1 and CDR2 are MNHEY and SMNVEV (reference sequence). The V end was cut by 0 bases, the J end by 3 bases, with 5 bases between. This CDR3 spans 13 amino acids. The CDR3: CASSLSREETQYF. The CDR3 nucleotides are TGTGCCAGCAGTTTATCGAGGGAAGAGACCCAGTACTTC.

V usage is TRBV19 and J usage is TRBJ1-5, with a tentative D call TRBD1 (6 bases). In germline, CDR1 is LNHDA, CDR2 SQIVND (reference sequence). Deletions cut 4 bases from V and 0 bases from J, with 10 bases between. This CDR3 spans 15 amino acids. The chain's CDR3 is CASSTTGNSNQPQHF. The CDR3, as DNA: TGTGCCAGTAGTACTACAGGGAATAGCAATCAGCCCCAGCATTTT.

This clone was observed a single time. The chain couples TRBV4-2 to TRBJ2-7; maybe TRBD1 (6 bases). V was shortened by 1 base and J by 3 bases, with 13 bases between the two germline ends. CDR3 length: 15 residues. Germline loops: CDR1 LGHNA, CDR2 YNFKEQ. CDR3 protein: CASSQVTGSRYEQYF. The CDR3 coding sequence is TGTGCCAGCAGCCAAGTAACAGGGTCGCGCTACGAGCAGTACTTC.

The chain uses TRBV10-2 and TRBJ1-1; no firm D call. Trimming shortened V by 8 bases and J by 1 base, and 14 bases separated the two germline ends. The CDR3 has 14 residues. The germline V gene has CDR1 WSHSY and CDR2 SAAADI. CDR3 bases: TGCGCCAGCGCAAGGGCGGGGAGGAACACTGAAGCTTTCTTT. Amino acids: CASARAGRNTEAFF.

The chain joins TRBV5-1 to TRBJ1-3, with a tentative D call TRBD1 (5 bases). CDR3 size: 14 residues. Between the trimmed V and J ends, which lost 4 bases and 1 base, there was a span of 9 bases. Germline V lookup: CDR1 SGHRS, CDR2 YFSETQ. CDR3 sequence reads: CASSQGESGNTIYF. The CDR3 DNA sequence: TGCGCCAGCAGCCAGGGCGAATCTGGAAACACCATATATTTT.

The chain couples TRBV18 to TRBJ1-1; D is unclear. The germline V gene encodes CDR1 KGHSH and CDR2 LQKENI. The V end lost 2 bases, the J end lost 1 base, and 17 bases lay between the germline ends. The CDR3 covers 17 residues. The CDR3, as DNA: TGTGCCAGCTCACCAATCCCGGTAGGCGAGGGGAACACTGAAGCTTTCTTT. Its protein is CASSPIPVGEGNTEAFF.

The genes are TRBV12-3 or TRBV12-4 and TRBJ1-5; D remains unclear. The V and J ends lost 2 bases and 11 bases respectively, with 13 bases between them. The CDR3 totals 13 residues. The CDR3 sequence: CASSLNVGGTQHF. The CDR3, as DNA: TGTGCCAGCAGTTTAAATGTGGGCGGGACCCAGCATTTT.

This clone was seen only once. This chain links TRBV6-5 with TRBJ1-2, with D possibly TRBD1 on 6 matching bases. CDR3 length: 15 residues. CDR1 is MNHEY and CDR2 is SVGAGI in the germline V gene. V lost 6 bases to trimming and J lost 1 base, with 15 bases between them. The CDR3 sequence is CASSLGGPRNYGYTF. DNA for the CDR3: TGTGCCAGCAGCCTAGGGGGACCGCGTAACTATGGCTACACCTTC.

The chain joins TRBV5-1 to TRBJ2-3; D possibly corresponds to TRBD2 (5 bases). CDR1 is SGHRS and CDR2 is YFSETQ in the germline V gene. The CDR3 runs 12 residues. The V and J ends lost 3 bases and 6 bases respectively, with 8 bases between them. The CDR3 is CASSSEGDTQYF. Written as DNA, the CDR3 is TGCGCCAGCAGCTCAGAGGGCGATACGCAGTATTTT.

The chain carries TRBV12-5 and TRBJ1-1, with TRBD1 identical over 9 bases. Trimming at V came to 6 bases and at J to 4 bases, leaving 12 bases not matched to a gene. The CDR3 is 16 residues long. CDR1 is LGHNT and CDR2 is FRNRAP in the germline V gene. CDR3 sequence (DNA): TGTGCTAGTGGCCTTGAGCCCGGGACAGGGACCACTGAAGCTTTCTTT. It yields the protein CASGLEPGTGTTEAFF. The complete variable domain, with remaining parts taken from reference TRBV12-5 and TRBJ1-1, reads DARVTQTPRHKVTEMGQEVTMRCQPILGHNTVFWYRQTMMQGLELLAYFRNRAPLDDSGMPKDRFSAEMPDATLATLKIQPSEPRDSAVYFCASGLEPGTGTTEAFFGQGTRLTVV.

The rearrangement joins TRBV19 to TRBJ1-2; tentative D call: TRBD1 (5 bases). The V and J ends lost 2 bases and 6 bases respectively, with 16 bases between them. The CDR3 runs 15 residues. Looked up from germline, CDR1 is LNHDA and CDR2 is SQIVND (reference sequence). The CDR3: CASSISSQGWDGYTF. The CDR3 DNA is TGTGCCAGTAGTATATCGAGTCAGGGTTGGGATGGCTACACCTTC.

The CDR3 bases are TGTGCAAGTCGCCATTGGAGGTTCACTGAAGCTTTCTTT. It translates to CASRHWRFTEAFF. The gene calls are TRBV12-2 and TRBJ1-1. TRBV12-2 is recorded as a pseudogene. The CDR3 length is 13 residues.

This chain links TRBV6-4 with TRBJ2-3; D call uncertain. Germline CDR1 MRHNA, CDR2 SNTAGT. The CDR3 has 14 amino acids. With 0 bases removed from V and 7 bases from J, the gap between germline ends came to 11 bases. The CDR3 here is CASSDSGLVHTQYF. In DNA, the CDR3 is TGTGCCAGCAGTGACTCTGGCTTGGTACATACGCAGTATTTT.

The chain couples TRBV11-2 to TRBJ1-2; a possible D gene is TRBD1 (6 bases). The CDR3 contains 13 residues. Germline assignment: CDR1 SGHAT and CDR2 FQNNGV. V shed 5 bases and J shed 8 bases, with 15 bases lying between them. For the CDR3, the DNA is TGTGCCAGCAGCCCCGAAAGGACAGTCGGCTACACCTTC. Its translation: CASSPERTVGYTF. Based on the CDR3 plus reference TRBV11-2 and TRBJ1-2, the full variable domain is EAGVAQSPRYKIIEKRQSVAFWCNPISGHATLYWYQQILGQGPKLLIQFQNNGVVDDSQLPKDRFSAERLKGVDSTLKIQPAKLEDSAVYLCASSPERTVGYTFGSGTRLTVV.

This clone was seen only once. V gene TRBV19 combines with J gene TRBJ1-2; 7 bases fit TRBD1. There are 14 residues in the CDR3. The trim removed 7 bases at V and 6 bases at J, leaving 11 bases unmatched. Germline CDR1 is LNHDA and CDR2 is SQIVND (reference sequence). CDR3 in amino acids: CASKALDRYDGYTF. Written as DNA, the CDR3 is TGTGCCAGTAAAGCCCTGGACAGGTACGATGGCTACACCTTC.